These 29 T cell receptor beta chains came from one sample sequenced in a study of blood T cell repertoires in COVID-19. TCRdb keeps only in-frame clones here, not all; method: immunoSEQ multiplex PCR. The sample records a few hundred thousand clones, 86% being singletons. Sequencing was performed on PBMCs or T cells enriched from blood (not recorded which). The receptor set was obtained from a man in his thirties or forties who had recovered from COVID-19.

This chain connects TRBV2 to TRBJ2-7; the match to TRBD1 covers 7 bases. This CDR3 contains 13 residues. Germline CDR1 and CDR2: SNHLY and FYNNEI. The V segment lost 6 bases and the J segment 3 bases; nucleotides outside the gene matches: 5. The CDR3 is CASRGDSYYEQYF. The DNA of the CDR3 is TGTGCCAGCAGGGGGGACAGCTACTACGAGCAGTACTTC.

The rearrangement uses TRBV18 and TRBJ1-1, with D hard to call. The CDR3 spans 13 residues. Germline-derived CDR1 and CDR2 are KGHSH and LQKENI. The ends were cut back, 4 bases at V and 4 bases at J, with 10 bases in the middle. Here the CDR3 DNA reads TGTGCCAGCTCACAAGAGTCGGGCACTGAAGCTTTCTTT. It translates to CASSQESGTEAFF.

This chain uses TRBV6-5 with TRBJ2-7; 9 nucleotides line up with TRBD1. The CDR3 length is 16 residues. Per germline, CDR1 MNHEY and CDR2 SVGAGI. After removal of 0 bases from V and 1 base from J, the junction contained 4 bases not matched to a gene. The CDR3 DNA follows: TGTGCCAGCAGTTACTCCTCCGGGACAGGGTCCTACGAGCAGTACTTC. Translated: CASSYSSGTGSYEQYF.

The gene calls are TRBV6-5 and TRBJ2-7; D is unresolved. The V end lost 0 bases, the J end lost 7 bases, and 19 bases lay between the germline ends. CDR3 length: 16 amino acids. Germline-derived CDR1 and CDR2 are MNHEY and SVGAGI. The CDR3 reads CASSYSLRESSSEQYF. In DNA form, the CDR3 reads TGTGCCAGCAGTTACTCGCTGCGCGAAAGTTCGTCAGAGCAGTACTTC.

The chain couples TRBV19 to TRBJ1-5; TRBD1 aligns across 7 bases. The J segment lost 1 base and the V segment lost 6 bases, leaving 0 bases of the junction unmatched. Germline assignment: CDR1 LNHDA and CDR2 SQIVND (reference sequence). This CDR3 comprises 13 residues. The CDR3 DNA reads TGTGCCAGTAGGGACAGGAGCAATCAGCCCCAGCATTTT. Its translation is CASRDRSNQPQHF.

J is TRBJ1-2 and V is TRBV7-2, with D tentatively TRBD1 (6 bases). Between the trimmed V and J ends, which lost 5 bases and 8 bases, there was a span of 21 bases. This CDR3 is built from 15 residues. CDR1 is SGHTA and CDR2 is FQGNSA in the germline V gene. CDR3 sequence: CASSEPGQGLWGYTF. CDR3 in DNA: TGTGCCAGCAGCGAACCGGGACAAGGCTTATGGGGCTACACCTTC.

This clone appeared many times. CDR3 nucleotides: TGTGCCAGCAGCTTAAGAAGACAGGTTAATTCACCCCTCCACTTT. This sequence encodes CASSLRRQVNSPLHF. The rearrangement links TRBV7-9 to TRBJ1-6; D might be TRBD1 (6 bases). This CDR3 is 15 amino acids long. V was shortened by 2 bases and J by 6 bases, with 11 bases between the two germline ends. Per germline, CDR1 SEHNR and CDR2 FQNEAQ (reference sequence).

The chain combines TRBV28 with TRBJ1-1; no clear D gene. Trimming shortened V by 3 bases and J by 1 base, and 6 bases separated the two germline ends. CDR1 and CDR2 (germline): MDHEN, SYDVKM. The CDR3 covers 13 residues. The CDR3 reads CASSFFRNTEAFF. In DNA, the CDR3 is TGTGCCAGCAGTTTCTTTCGGAACACTGAAGCTTTCTTT. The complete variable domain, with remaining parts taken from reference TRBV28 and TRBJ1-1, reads DVKVTQSSRYLVKRTGEKVFLECVQDMDHENMFWYRQDPGLGLRLIYFSYDVKMKEKGDIPEGYSVSREKKERFSLILESASTNQTSMYLCASSFFRNTEAFFGQGTRLTVV.

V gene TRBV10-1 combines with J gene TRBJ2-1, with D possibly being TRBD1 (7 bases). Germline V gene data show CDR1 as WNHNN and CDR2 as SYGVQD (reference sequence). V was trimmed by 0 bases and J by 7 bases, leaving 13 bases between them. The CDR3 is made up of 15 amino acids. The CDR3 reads CASSESETGRNEQFF. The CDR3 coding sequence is TGCGCCAGCAGTGAGTCTGAGACAGGGAGGAATGAGCAGTTCTTC.

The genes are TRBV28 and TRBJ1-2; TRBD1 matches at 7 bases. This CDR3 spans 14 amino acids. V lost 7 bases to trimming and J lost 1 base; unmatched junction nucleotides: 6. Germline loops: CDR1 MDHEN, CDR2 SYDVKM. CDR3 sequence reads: CASIYRGHNYGYTF. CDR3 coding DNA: TGTGCCAGCATATACAGGGGTCATAACTATGGCTACACCTTC.

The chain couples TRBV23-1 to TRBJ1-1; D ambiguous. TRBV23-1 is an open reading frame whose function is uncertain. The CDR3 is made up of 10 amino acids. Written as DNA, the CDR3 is TGCACCCGGTTAAGCACTGAAGCTTTCTTT. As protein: CTRLSTEAFF.

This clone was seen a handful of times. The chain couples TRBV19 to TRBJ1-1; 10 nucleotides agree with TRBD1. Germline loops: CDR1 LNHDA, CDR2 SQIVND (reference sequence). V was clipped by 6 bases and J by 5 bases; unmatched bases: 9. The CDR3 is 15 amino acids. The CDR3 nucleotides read TGTGCCAGTAGAGATCCGGGACAGGGGAAGACTGAAGCTTTCTTT. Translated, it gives CASRDPGQGKTEAFF.

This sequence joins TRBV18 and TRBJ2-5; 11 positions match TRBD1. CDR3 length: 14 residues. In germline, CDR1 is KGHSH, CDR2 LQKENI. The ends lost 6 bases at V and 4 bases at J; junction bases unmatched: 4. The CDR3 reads CASSSDRGPETQYF. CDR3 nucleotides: TGTGCCAGCTCTTCGGACAGGGGGCCAGAGACCCAGTACTTC.

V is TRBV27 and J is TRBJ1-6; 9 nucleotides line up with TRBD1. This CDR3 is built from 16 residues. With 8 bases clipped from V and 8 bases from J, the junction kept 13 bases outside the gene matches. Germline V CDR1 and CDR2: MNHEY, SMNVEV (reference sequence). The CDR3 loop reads CASAVGWDREDSPLHF. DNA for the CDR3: TGTGCCAGCGCTGTGGGGTGGGACAGGGAGGATTCACCCCTCCACTTT.

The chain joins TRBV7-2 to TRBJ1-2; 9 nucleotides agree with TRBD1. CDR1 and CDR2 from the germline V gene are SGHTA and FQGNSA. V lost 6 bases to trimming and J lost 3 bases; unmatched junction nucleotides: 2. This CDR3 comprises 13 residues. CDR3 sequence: CASSRTGDYGYTF. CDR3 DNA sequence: TGTGCCAGCAGTCGGACAGGGGACTATGGCTACACCTTC. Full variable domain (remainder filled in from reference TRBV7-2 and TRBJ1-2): GAGVSQSPSNKVTEKGKDVELRCDPISGHTALYWYRQSLGQGLEFLIYFQGNSAPDKSGLPSDRFSAERTGGSVSTLTIQRTQQEDSAVYLCASSRTGDYGYTFGSGTRLTVV.

Written as DNA, the CDR3 is TGTGCCAGCAGCGAAAACAGCCATAATGAAAAACTGTTTTTT. It is translated as CASSENSHNEKLFF. The chain employs TRBV5-6 and TRBJ1-4, with D unresolved. V shed 4 bases and J shed 4 bases, with 11 bases lying between them. The CDR3 extends over 14 amino acids. Germline loops: CDR1 SGHDT, CDR2 YYEEEE.

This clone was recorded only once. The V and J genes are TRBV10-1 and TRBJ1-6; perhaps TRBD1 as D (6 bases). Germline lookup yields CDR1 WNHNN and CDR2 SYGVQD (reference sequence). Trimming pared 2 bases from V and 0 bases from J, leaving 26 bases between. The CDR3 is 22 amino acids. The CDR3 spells CASSEAETGTLARSSYNSPLHF. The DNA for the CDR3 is TGCGCCAGCAGTGAGGCCGAGACAGGTACCTTAGCCAGGAGCTCCTATAATTCACCCCTCCACTTT.

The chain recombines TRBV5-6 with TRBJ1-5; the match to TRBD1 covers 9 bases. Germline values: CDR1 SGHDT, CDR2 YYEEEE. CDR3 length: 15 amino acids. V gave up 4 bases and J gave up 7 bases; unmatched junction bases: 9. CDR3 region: CASSVRDRVYQPQHF. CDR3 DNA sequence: TGTGCCAGCAGCGTCCGGGACAGGGTATACCAGCCCCAGCATTTT.

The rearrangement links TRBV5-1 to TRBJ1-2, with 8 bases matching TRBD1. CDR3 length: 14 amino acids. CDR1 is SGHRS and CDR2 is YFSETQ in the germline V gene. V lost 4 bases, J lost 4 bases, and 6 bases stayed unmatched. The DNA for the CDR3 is TGCGCCAGCAGCCGTGGACAGGGTAGCTATGGCTACACCTTC. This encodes CASSRGQGSYGYTF.

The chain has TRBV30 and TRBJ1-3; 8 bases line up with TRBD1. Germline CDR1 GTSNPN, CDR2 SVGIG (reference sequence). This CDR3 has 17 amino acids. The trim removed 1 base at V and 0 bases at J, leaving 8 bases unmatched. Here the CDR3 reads CAWSEGRGPPSGNTIYF. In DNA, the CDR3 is TGTGCCTGGAGTGAGGGCAGGGGGCCCCCCTCTGGAAACACCATATATTTT.

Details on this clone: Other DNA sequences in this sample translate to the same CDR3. The CDR3 reads CAWSAGQGYEQYF. The CDR3 nucleotides are TGTGCCTGGAGTGCGGGACAGGGGTACGAGCAGTACTTC. The chain has TRBV30 and TRBJ2-7; TRBD1 matches 10 bases. The CDR3 has 13 amino acids. Trimming took 1 base from V and 4 from J; bases not matched to a gene: 1. Looked up from germline, CDR1 is GTSNPN and CDR2 is SVGIG (reference sequence).

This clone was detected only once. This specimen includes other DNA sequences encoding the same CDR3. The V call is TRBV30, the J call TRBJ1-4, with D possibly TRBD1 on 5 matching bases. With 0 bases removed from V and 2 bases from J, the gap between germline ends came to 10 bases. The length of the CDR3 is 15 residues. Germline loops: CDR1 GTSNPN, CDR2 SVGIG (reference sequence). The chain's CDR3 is CAWSVLGVTNEKLFF. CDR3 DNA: TGTGCCTGGAGTGTCCTAGGGGTGACTAATGAAAAACTGTTTTTT.

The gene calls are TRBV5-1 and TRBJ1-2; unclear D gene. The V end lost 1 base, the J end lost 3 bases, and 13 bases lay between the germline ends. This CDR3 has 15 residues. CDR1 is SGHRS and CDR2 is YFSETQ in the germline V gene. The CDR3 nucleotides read TGCGCCAGCAGCTTGTCGGACTTAGGAGACTATGGCTACACCTTC. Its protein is CASSLSDLGDYGYTF.

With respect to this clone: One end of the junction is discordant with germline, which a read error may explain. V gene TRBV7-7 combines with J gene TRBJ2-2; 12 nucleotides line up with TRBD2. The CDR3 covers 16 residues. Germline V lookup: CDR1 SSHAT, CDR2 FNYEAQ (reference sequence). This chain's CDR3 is CASSGWTSGTAGELFF. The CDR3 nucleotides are TGTGCTAGCAGCGGATGGACTAGCGGGACAGCCGGGGAGCTGTTTTTT.

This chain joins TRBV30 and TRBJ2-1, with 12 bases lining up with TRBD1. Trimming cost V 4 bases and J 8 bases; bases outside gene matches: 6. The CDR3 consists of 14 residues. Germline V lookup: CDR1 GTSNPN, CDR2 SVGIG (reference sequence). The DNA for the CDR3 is TGTGCCTGGAATTCCGGGACAGGGGGCTATGAGCAGTTCTTC. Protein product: CAWNSGTGGYEQFF.

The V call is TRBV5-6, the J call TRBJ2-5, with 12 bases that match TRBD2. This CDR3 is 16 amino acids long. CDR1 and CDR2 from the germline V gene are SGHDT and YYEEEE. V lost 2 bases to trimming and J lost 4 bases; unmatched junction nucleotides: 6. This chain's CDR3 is CASSLSLAGGLETQYF. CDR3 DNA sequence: TGTGCCAGCAGCTTAAGCCTAGCGGGAGGGCTAGAGACCCAGTACTTC.

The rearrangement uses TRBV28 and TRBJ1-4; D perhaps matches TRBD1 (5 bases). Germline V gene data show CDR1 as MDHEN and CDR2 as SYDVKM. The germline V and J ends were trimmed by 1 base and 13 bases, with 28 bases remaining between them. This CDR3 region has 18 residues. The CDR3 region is CASSLFTFVQGLLGGLFF. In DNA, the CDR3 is TGTGCCAGCAGTTTATTTACTTTCGTTCAGGGTCTCCTGGGGGGACTGTTTTTT.

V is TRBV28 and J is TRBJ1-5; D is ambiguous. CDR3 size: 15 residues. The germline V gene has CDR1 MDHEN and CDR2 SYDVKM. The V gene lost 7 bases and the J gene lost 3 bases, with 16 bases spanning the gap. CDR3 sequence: CASTPAGRANQPQHF. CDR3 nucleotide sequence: TGTGCCAGCACCCCCGCCGGGAGGGCCAATCAGCCCCAGCATTTT.

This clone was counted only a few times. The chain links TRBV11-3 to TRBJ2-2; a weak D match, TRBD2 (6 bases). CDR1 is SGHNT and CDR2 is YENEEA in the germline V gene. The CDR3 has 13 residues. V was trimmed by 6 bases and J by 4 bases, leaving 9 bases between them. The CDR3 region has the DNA TGTGCCAGCAGTCTTAGCGGCACCGGGGAGCTGTTTTTT. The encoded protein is CASSLSGTGELFF.